The TCR beta chain under discussion was sequenced for a study of blood T cell repertoires in COVID-19. Across the whole study: Sources were T cells, B-cell-depleted T cells, or PBMCs; the material itself was cDNA or gDNA.

Study processing details: It was from reference gene primer amplification that nucleated cell counts were estimated. Data came from immunoSEQ multiplex PCR; TCRdb stores just in-frame clones and leaves some out. That table gives V, J and clone size, and the DNA gave D and trimming. This table has about 190,000 clones, roughly 80% appearing once. Sequencing was carried out using peripheral blood. The receptor comes from a man in his sixties with acute or convalescent COVID-19.

CDR3 nucleotides: TGTGCCAGCAGCGGGCGTAGCGGGGGCGACAGCTCCTACAATGAGCAGTTCTTC. Its translation: CASSGRSGGDSSYNEQFF. The chain couples TRBV9 to TRBJ2-1, with 9 bases identical to TRBD2. CDR3 length: 18 residues. The germline gives CDR1 SGDLS, CDR2 YYNGEE. With V trimmed by 3 bases and J by 0 bases, 10 bases remained unmatched. Full variable domain (remainder filled in from reference TRBV9 and TRBJ2-1): DSGVTQTPKHLITATGQRVTLRCSPRSGDLSVYWYQQSLDQGLQFLIQYYNGEERAKGNILERFSAQQFPDLHSELNLSSLELGDSALYFCASSGRSGGDSSYNEQFFGPGTRLTVL.